The source of this TCR beta chain is a study of blood T cell repertoires in COVID-19. Sequenced by immunoSEQ multiplex PCR; TCRdb stores in-frame clones only, minus some. The sample includes 250,000 to 350,000 clones, about 82% seen only once; the top ten take 1.5% to 2%. The CDR3 runs 15 residues. Germline V CDR1 and CDR2: SGHAT, FQDESV (reference sequence). Deletions cut 3 bases from V and 0 bases from J, with 9 bases between. The sequence was collected from a woman aged 45-59 years with acute or convalescent COVID-19. The chain carries TRBV11-1 and TRBJ2-1; D possibly corresponds to TRBD1 (6 bases). The sample comprised peripheral blood. CDR3 nucleotides: TGTGCCAGCAGCTTCAGGGGAAACTCCTACAATGAGCAGTTCTTC. This encodes CASSFRGNSYNEQFF.